Here is one T cell receptor (beta chain) with its context. This clone occurred many times. Its antigen remains unidentified. Nothing much larger sits one base from this clone, and base qualities are not available. The record originates from a study of metastatic and nonmetastatic thyroid tumors (dated by TCRdb to 2020 to 2021). Describing the broader study: For patients with malignant and with benign thyroid disease, the researchers compared repertoires between peripheral blood samples and tumor or nodule tissue samples. General study outcomes and caveats: In both blood and tumor samples, TCR beta diversity was reported to be significantly higher in malignant tumors than in benign nodules.

The library was generated by PCR. The sequencing machine was an Illumina HiSeq 4000. The TCR beta-chain CDR3 region of each patient was profiled by high-throughput sequencing. Under the source paper's analysis protocol: A classifier to discriminate distant-metastatic papillary thyroid cancer patients was built from CDR3 differences across clinicopathological groups. The Shannon index was used to assess repertoire diversity, and the Morisita-Horn index was used to assess tumor-blood repertoire similarity. The raw public data were reprocessed by TCRdb itself: fastp quality trimming at Q25, MiXCR clonotype calling, in-frame beta chains only. None of the V and J calls come from the authors' own analysis; TCRdb made them. This sample has about 92,000 clones in its table, and about 15% of those were observed once. 3.6% of the sample rests with the top ten. No treatment had been received by any patient before thyroid surgery. Patient clinical samples collected from about 2011 to 2019 were retrospectively analysed using T-cell receptor beta sequencing.

The CDR3 has 14 amino acids, counting the end cysteine and phenylalanine. The only DNA kept is the CDR3, 42 bases in frame from the first base. The germline ends are 26 bases apart after V is trimmed by 7 bases and J by 14 bases. Via the germline V gene, CDR1 is MNHEY and CDR2 SVGEGT. The chain couples TRBV6-2 or TRBV6-3 to TRBJ1-2, and perhaps TRBD1 as D gene, on 6 matching bases. Sequencing input: blood. The receptor comes from a female donor with papillary thyroid cancer or a benign thyroid nodule (not recorded which). Some clones in this sample may be carry-over from other donors' samples. The CDR3 loop reads CASTPTGIGGGVTF. The bases read TGTGCCAGCACCCCCACAGGGATTGGTGGTGGGGTTACCTTC.